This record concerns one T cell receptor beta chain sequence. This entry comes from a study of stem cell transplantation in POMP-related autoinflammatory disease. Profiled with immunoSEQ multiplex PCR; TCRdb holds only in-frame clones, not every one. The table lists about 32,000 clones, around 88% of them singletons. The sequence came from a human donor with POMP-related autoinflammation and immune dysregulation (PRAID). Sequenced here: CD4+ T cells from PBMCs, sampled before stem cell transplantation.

CDR3 coding DNA: TGTGCCAGCAGCTTGGACAGACACGAGCAGTACTTC. It translates to CASSLDRHEQYF. The chain combines TRBV5-4 with TRBJ2-7; no clear D gene. CDR1 and CDR2 (germline): SGHNT, YYREEE (reference sequence). There are 12 residues in the CDR3. Trimming took off 0 bases at V and 5 bases at J, with 6 bases between the two ends.